This T cell receptor (beta chain) was sequenced during a study of shared clonotypes between healthy human individuals. Deep-level settings were used for running the assay. Produced via immunoSEQ multiplex PCR; TCRdb's table is partial and in-frame only. Of over a million clones listed, roughly 95% are singletons. Germline V lookup: CDR1 SGHRS, CDR2 YFSETQ. This CDR3 contains 14 residues. The V end lost 4 bases, the J end lost 1 base, and 12 bases lay between the germline ends. Comment on this clone: Its matching antigen is unknown.

Overall study findings and caveats: Blood was the only sampled material, and tissue repertoires likely differ.

The V gene is TRBV5-1, the J gene TRBJ2-7; no clear D gene. The TCR originated in a man aged 25 to 40 in good health. Sample: naive CD4+ T cells sorted from blood. Documented subset: CD45RA+ positively selected. CDR3 sequence (DNA): TGCGCCAGCAGCCCAACAGCCGGATCCTACGAGCAGTACTTC. Translation gives CASSPTAGSYEQYF.